This is a list of T cell receptor beta chains from one sample in a study of blood T cell repertoires in COVID-19. Produced via immunoSEQ multiplex PCR; TCRdb's table is partial and in-frame only. The data show 200,000 to 250,000 clones, with about 82% seen just once and approximately 13% held by the top ten. Material for sequencing was peripheral blood. The source is a man older than 75 with acute or convalescent COVID-19. Each CDR3 is given with its conserved first and last residue. D genes are given only for firm matches. Not all rows give a size; the values are once, few, many and, for expanded clones, a class.

D gene: TRBD1; J gene: TRBJ2-6; V gene: TRBV5-6; clone size: .; CDR3 DNA: TGTGCCAGCAGCTCCGACAGGGCTGGGGCCAACGTCCTGACTTTC; CDR3 protein: CASSSDRAGANVLTF
D gene: .; J gene: TRBJ1-2; V gene: TRBV5-1; clone size: .; CDR3 DNA: TGCGCCAGCAGCGAGACCTCAGGGCATGGCTACACCTTC; CDR3 protein: CASSETSGHGYTF
D gene: TRBD1; J gene: TRBJ1-5; V gene: TRBV19; clone size: .; CDR3 DNA: TGTGCCAGTAGTATCACAGGGGGGACGGATCAGCCCCAGCATTTT; CDR3 protein: CASSITGGTDQPQHF
D gene: .; J gene: TRBJ2-1; V gene: TRBV5-8; clone size: .; CDR3 DNA: TGTGCCAGCAGCCCAGGCCTACGCGATGAGCAGTTCTTC; CDR3 protein: CASSPGLRDEQFF
D gene: TRBD2; J gene: TRBJ2-2; V gene: TRBV9; clone size: once; CDR3 DNA: TGTGCCAGCAGCCCATATCGGGTAGCGGGGGCCGGGGAGCTGTTTTTT; CDR3 protein: CASSPYRVAGAGELFF
D gene: TRBD2; J gene: TRBJ2-3; V gene: TRBV7-2; clone size: few; CDR3 DNA: TGTGCCAGCAGCCCGGGACTAGCGGGGGGCCTGGTCCTTACGCAGTATTTT; CDR3 protein: CASSPGLAGGLVLTQYF
D gene: TRBD1; J gene: TRBJ2-3; V gene: TRBV27; clone size: .; CDR3 DNA: TGTGCCAGCACCCGCCGGGGCGGGACAGGGGGCCTGGAAGATACGCAGTATTTT; CDR3 protein: CASTRRGGTGGLEDTQYF
D gene: TRBD1; J gene: TRBJ2-1; V gene: TRBV18; clone size: .; CDR3 DNA: TGTGCCAGCTCATTTGGACAGGACAATGAGCAGTTCTTC; CDR3 protein: CASSFGQDNEQFF
D gene: TRBD2; J gene: TRBJ2-5; V gene: TRBV28; clone size: .; CDR3 DNA: TGTGCCAGCAGTTTAGGGGGAGGGGCGATACAAGAGACCCAGTACTTC; CDR3 protein: CASSLGGGAIQETQYF
D gene: .; J gene: TRBJ2-5; V gene: TRBV19; clone size: .; CDR3 DNA: TGTGCCAGTAGGGAGCTCGGAGTAGAGACCCAGTACTTC; CDR3 protein: CASRELGVETQYF
D gene: TRBD1; J gene: TRBJ1-2; V gene: TRBV27; clone size: once; CDR3 DNA: TGTGCCAGCAGTCCCCGGAGGGGGCAAGAAGGCTACACCTTC; CDR3 protein: CASSPRRGQEGYTF
D gene: TRBD2; J gene: TRBJ2-2; V gene: TRBV9; clone size: .; CDR3 DNA: TGTGCCAGCAAACGACTAGCGGGAACCACCGGGGAGCTGTTTTTT; CDR3 protein: CASKRLAGTTGELFF
D gene: .; J gene: TRBJ1-2; V gene: TRBV7-2; clone size: .; CDR3 DNA: TGTGCCAGCAGCCTAGGGCTCTATGGCTACACCTTC; CDR3 protein: CASSLGLYGYTF
D gene: .; J gene: TRBJ1-1; V gene: TRBV6-1; clone size: .; CDR3 DNA: TGTGCCAGCAGTGACAGGGGAAATATTGAAGCTTTCTTT; CDR3 protein: CASSDRGNIEAFF
D gene: .; J gene: TRBJ2-7; V gene: TRBV19; clone size: .; CDR3 DNA: TGTGCCAGTAGGGGCTCCGGCTCCTACGAGCAGTACTTC; CDR3 protein: CASRGSGSYEQYF
D gene: TRBD1; J gene: TRBJ2-1; V gene: TRBV15; clone size: .; CDR3 DNA: TGTGCCACCAGCAGAGATTCAGGGGGAGTATCCATCTACAATGAGCAGTTCTTC; CDR3 protein: CATSRDSGGVSIYNEQFF
D gene: TRBD2; J gene: TRBJ2-7; V gene: TRBV9; clone size: .; CDR3 DNA: TGTGCCAGCAGCGTAGCCCCGGGAGGGGGGTACGAGCAGTACTTC; CDR3 protein: CASSVAPGGGYEQYF
D gene: TRBD1; J gene: TRBJ1-1; V gene: TRBV28; clone size: .; CDR3 DNA: TGTGCCAGCAGATTGACAGGGCTAAACACTGAAGCTTTCTTT; CDR3 protein: CASRLTGLNTEAFF
D gene: .; J gene: TRBJ1-6; V gene: TRBV27; clone size: .; CDR3 DNA: TGTGCCAGCAGGGGCGACAGTAACTTTTCACCCCTCCACTTT; CDR3 protein: CASRGDSNFSPLHF
D gene: .; J gene: TRBJ1-5; V gene: TRBV19; clone size: .; CDR3 DNA: TGTGCCAGTAGTATCGGTCATAGCAATCAGCCCCAGCATTTT; CDR3 protein: CASSIGHSNQPQHF
D gene: TRBD1; J gene: TRBJ1-5; V gene: TRBV5-5; clone size: once; CDR3 DNA: TGTGCCAGCAGCATCGACAGGGGCAATCAGCCCCAGCATTTT; CDR3 protein: CASSIDRGNQPQHF
D gene: TRBD1; J gene: TRBJ2-6; V gene: TRBV9; clone size: .; CDR3 DNA: TGTGCCAGCAGCAAAGAAGGGGGCCCTGGGGCCAACGTCCTGACTTTC; CDR3 protein: CASSKEGGPGANVLTF